A single sample gave rise to the 32 T cell receptor beta chains below, sequenced in a study of CD8+ T cells in alopecia areata (dated by TCRdb to 2016 to 2019). The meaning of the sample's time point label: baseline before oral tofacitinib. Receptor amplification or capture employed the immunoSEQ multiplex PCR assay. RNA was extracted from all samples and reverse transcribed into cDNA as template for TCR sequencing. Sourced from immuneACCESS, this table was stored by TCRdb with only in-frame sequences that have V and J called. A share of the clones is absent; for the studies checked, an unresolved V gene accounts for under half, and the remainder has no known explanation. The sample yields approximately 65,000 clones; approximately 46% were counted once. The ten largest clones take up about a sixth of the sample. The sample was CD8+ T cells sorted from blood, taken at week 0. The receptors shown here come from a human donor with alopecia areata.

The V and J genes are TRBV7-9 and TRBJ2-7, with TRBD2 identical over 9 bases. J lost 4 bases, V lost 4 bases, and 8 bases had no gene match. Germline values: CDR1 SEHNR, CDR2 FQNEAQ (reference sequence). The CDR3 consists of 15 residues. The chain's CDR3 is CASSSSAGGPYEQYF. The CDR3 region has the DNA TGTGCCAGCAGCTCATCGGCGGGAGGGCCGTACGAGCAGTACTTC.

The chain couples TRBV29-1 to TRBJ2-1; 7 bases fit TRBD1. V lost 7 bases, J lost 5 bases, and 2 bases stayed unmatched. Germline CDR1 SQVTM, CDR2 ANQGSEA. The CDR3 runs 11 residues. CDR3 sequence: CSGDRDNEQFF. In nucleotides, the CDR3 is TGCAGCGGAGACAGGGACAATGAGCAGTTCTTC.

The gene calls are TRBV14 and TRBJ2-1; perhaps TRBD2 as D (5 bases). The CDR3 contains 13 residues. Trimming shortened V by 6 bases and J by 5 bases, and 11 bases separated the two germline ends. CDR1 is SGHDN, CDR2 FVKESK, per germline. CDR3 DNA sequence: TGTGCCAGCAGACCCCCGGGAAACAATGAGCAGTTCTTC. Translated, it gives CASRPPGNNEQFF.

The chain is built from TRBV7-9 and TRBJ2-7, with a weak D call TRBD2 (5 bases). This CDR3 comprises 15 residues. Looked up from germline, CDR1 is SEHNR and CDR2 is FQNEAQ (reference sequence). V was shortened by 4 bases and J by 2 bases, with 15 bases between the two germline ends. CDR3 region: CASSSLGSEAYEQYF. The CDR3 nucleotides read TGTGCCAGCAGCTCCCTGGGTAGCGAAGCCTACGAGCAGTACTTC.

This chain links TRBV4-1 with TRBJ2-7; perhaps TRBD1 as D (6 bases). This CDR3 has 15 residues. Germline V gives CDR1 MGHRA, CDR2 YSYEKL. Between the trimmed V and J ends, which lost 4 bases and 6 bases, there was a span of 19 bases. The CDR3 protein is CASSPTSGTLGEQYF. The CDR3 nucleotides are TGCGCCAGCAGCCCCACCTCGGGGACACTTGGCGAGCAGTACTTC.

The chain has TRBV27 and TRBJ2-7; TRBD2 agrees at 7 bases. This CDR3 has 16 amino acids. The germline V gene encodes CDR1 MNHEY and CDR2 SMNVEV (reference sequence). V was clipped by 3 bases and J by 5 bases; unmatched bases: 13. CDR3 amino acids: CASSFVKRDPRHEQYF. The CDR3 nucleotides are TGTGCCAGCAGTTTCGTAAAGCGGGACCCCCGACACGAGCAGTACTTC.

This CDR3 is CASRQPGAGAFF. The CDR3 DNA sequence: TGTGCCAGCAGGCAACCCGGCGCCGGAGCTTTCTTT. The chain employs TRBV2 and TRBJ1-1; D remains unclear. The CDR3 has 12 amino acids. Germline values: CDR1 SNHLY, CDR2 FYNNEI. Trimming cost V 6 bases and J 10 bases, with 15 bases left between them. The full variable domain, rest sourced from reference TRBV2 and TRBJ1-1, is EPEVTQTPSHQVTQMGQEVILRCVPISNHLYFYWYRQILGQKVEFLVSFYNNEISEKSEIFDDQFSVERPDGSNFTLKIRSTKLEDSAMYFCASRQPGAGAFFGQGTRLTVV.

V is TRBV7-9 and J is TRBJ2-3; D is possibly TRBD2 (6 bases). The CDR3 length is 17 residues. Trimming removed 6 bases at V and 4 bases at J, with 23 bases between. Germline loops: CDR1 SEHNR, CDR2 FQNEAQ (reference sequence). CDR3 sequence (DNA): TGTGCCAGCAGACCCACCTCACTGGAGGGAGGCCCAGATACGCAGTATTTT. Translation: CASRPTSLEGGPDTQYF.

This clone was picked up many times. The J gene is TRBJ2-6, the V gene TRBV28, with D possibly called TRBD1 or TRBD2 (5 bases each). The V end was cut by 5 bases, the J end by 0 bases, with 14 bases between. The CDR3 contains 17 residues. CDR1 and CDR2 from the germline V gene are MDHEN and SYDVKM. CDR3 region: CASSPGQEDSGANVLTF. Here the CDR3 DNA reads TGTGCCAGCAGTCCGGGGCAGGAGGACTCTGGGGCCAACGTCCTGACTTTC.

Only one count was recorded for this clone. The chain has TRBV7-8 and TRBJ2-3; no reliable D call. CDR1 is SGHVS, CDR2 FQNEAQ, per germline. The CDR3 is 15 amino acids. V lost 1 base and J 6 bases, leaving 14 bases between the germline ends. The DNA of the CDR3 is TGTGCCAGCAGCTTAGGGCCCAGTACTGCCGATACGCAGTATTTT. This encodes CASSLGPSTADTQYF.

This clone was seen a few times. The rearrangement joins TRBV19 to TRBJ2-7, with 7 bases identical to TRBD2. V lost 7 bases and J lost 3; bases outside the gene matches: 6. From germline, CDR1 is LNHDA and CDR2 SQIVND (reference sequence). This CDR3 is built from 13 residues. The CDR3 protein is CASTPGGFYEQYF. CDR3 nucleotides: TGTGCCAGTACCCCGGGAGGCTTCTACGAGCAGTACTTC.

This clone is a singleton in its sample. The chain recombines TRBV11-2 with TRBJ2-7; no reliable D call. CDR3 length: 12 amino acids. Germline CDR1 and CDR2: SGHAT and FQNNGV. Trimming shortened V by 6 bases and J by 0 bases, and 6 bases separated the two germline ends. Written as DNA, the CDR3 is TGTGCCAGCAGAAGCCCCTCCTACGAGCAGTACTTC. It codes for CASRSPSYEQYF.

The V and J genes are TRBV27 and TRBJ2-1; the D gene is possibly TRBD1 (7 bases). Germline CDR1 and CDR2: MNHEY and SMNVEV (reference sequence). V was trimmed by 4 bases and J by 7 bases, leaving 11 bases between them. The CDR3 sequence is 13 residues long. CDR3 region: CASSSSGGNEQFF. The CDR3, as DNA: TGTGCCAGCAGTTCATCAGGGGGGAATGAGCAGTTCTTC.

J is TRBJ2-5 and V is TRBV4-1; D may be TRBD2 (7 bases). The ends were cut back, 0 bases at V and 3 bases at J, with 20 bases in the middle. Germline CDR1 is MGHRA and CDR2 is YSYEKL. The CDR3 contains 18 residues. CDR3 loop: CASSQDPRGAGEEETQYF. The CDR3 DNA follows: TGCGCCAGCAGCCAAGATCCGAGGGGGGCGGGAGAAGAAGAGACCCAGTACTTC.

DNA for the CDR3: TGCGCCAGCAGCCGCGGGACAGGGTCTGGCTACACCTTC. It yields the protein CASSRGTGSGYTF. The rearrangement links TRBV4-1 to TRBJ1-2; 9 bases are shared with TRBD1. Germline V lookup: CDR1 MGHRA, CDR2 YSYEKL. CDR3 length: 13 amino acids. Trimming took 4 bases from V and 7 from J; bases not matched to a gene: 4.

This chain uses TRBV27 with TRBJ2-7; 8 positions match TRBD2. CDR3 length: 15 residues. Germline V lookup: CDR1 MNHEY, CDR2 SMNVEV (reference sequence). Trimming removed 3 bases from V and 2 bases from J; junction bases left unmatched: 6. The chain's CDR3 is CASSFRVAGPYEQYF. In nucleotides, the CDR3 is TGTGCCAGCAGTTTCAGAGTAGCGGGACCCTACGAGCAGTACTTC.

The chain recombines TRBV7-8 with TRBJ2-5; TRBD2 aligns across 8 bases. This CDR3 comprises 15 residues. V was pared by 5 bases and J by 4 bases, with 9 bases of the junction left unmatched. Germline values: CDR1 SGHVS, CDR2 FQNEAQ. The CDR3 spells CASSVWSGSTETQYF. The CDR3 region has the DNA TGTGCCAGCAGCGTATGGAGCGGGAGCACAGAGACCCAGTACTTC.

This clone was seen ten or more times. V gene TRBV6-4 combines with J gene TRBJ2-2, with D possibly being TRBD2 (6 bases). The CDR3 consists of 16 residues. Germline V CDR1 and CDR2: MRHNA, SNTAGT. V lost 0 bases and J 3 bases, leaving 11 bases between the germline ends. The CDR3 sequence: CASSDSNGGDTGELFF. The CDR3 bases are TGTGCCAGCAGTGACTCGAATGGAGGGGACACCGGGGAGCTGTTTTTT.

This chain links TRBV5-8 with TRBJ2-2; 8 bases are shared with TRBD1. This CDR3 region has 13 residues. Germline-derived CDR1 and CDR2 are SGHTS and YDEGEE. Unmatched junction bases numbered 11, after V lost 10 bases and J lost 9 bases. The DNA of the CDR3 is TGTGCCGACTCGGACAGGGTCGACTGGGAGCTGTTTTTT. Protein product: CADSDRVDWELFF.

The V call is TRBV2, the J call TRBJ2-5; D not resolved. This CDR3 has 14 amino acids. Between the trimmed V and J ends, which lost 1 base and 1 base, there was a span of 7 bases. Germline lookup yields CDR1 SNHLY and CDR2 FYNNEI. The CDR3 DNA reads as TGTGCCAGCAGTGAAGAAATGACCCAAGAGACCCAGTACTTC. It yields the protein CASSEEMTQETQYF.

This clone came up many times. The rearrangement links TRBV5-1 to TRBJ2-1; D perhaps matches TRBD1 (6 bases). Trimming took 0 bases from V and 0 from J, leaving 10 bases between them. The CDR3 runs 16 residues. Germline values: CDR1 SGHRS, CDR2 YFSETQ. CDR3 sequence reads: CASSLVGASSYNEQFF. CDR3 nucleotide sequence: TGCGCCAGCAGCTTGGTGGGGGCTAGCTCCTACAATGAGCAGTTCTTC. The full variable domain, rest sourced from reference TRBV5-1 and TRBJ2-1, is KAGVTQTPRYLIKTRGQQVTLSCSPISGHRSVSWYQQTPGQGLQFLFEYFSETQRNKGNFPGRFSGRQFSNSRSEMNVSTLELGDSALYLCASSLVGASSYNEQFFGPGTRLTVL.

The chain is built from TRBV14 and TRBJ1-2; 7 bases match TRBD1. From germline, CDR1 is SGHDN and CDR2 FVKESK. This CDR3 comprises 14 residues. V was pared by 0 bases and J by 6 bases, with 4 bases of the junction left unmatched. The CDR3, as DNA: TGTGCCAGCAGCCAAGATACACAGGGGAATGGCTACACCTTC. The encoded protein is CASSQDTQGNGYTF.

The V call is TRBV5-1, the J call TRBJ1-2; tentative D call: TRBD1 (6 bases). Germline CDR1 and CDR2: SGHRS and YFSETQ. Deletions cut 5 bases from V and 8 bases from J, with 19 bases between. This CDR3 has 14 amino acids. The CDR3 here is CASRPTGLPLGYTF. The CDR3 region has the DNA TGCGCCAGCAGACCCACAGGGCTGCCCTTAGGCTACACCTTC.

This rearrangement joins TRBV16 to TRBJ1-1; D unclear. CDR1 is KGHSY and CDR2 is FQNENV in the germline V gene. Trimming took off 0 bases at V and 4 bases at J, with 12 bases between the two ends. CDR3 length equals 15 residues. The CDR3 sequence: CASSQSGKGGTEAFF. CDR3 bases: TGTGCCAGCAGCCAATCGGGCAAGGGAGGCACTGAAGCTTTCTTT.

The table lists this clone with a few counts. The CDR3 coding sequence is TGTGCCAGCAGCTTAGTATCGAGGGACTCTGGAAACACCATATATTTT. Residues: CASSLVSRDSGNTIYF. The V and J genes are TRBV7-2 and TRBJ1-3; D ambiguous. With 1 base removed from V and 0 bases from J, the gap between germline ends came to 10 bases. The germline V gene has CDR1 SGHTA and CDR2 FQGNSA. The CDR3 is 16 amino acids.

V and J are TRBV29-1 and TRBJ2-1; D perhaps matches TRBD2 (5 bases). Per germline, CDR1 SQVTM and CDR2 ANQGSEA. V shed 0 bases and J shed 5 bases, with 17 bases lying between them. CDR3 length: 16 amino acids. The CDR3 sequence: CSVEDPGSASHNEQFF. For the CDR3, the DNA is TGCAGCGTTGAAGATCCTGGGAGTGCGTCCCACAATGAGCAGTTCTTC.

J is TRBJ1-5 and V is TRBV29-1, with D perhaps matching TRBD1 (5 bases). This CDR3 is 14 amino acids long. CDR1 SQVTM and CDR2 ANQGSEA come from the germline V gene. V lost 6 bases and J 7 bases, leaving 19 bases between the germline ends. The CDR3 region has the DNA TGCAGCGTAGTGGACGGGGGTTTGGGACAGCCCCAGCATTTT. It is translated as CSVVDGGLGQPQHF.

The chain has TRBV4-1 and TRBJ2-3; D may be TRBD2 (5 bases). Germline-derived CDR1 and CDR2 are MGHRA and YSYEKL. CDR3 length: 16 residues. Trimming left V 1 base short and J 0 bases short, with 11 bases between. In nucleotides, the CDR3 is TGCGCCAGCAGCCAAGTATTGGACTTAAGCACAGATACGCAGTATTTT. Translation: CASSQVLDLSTDTQYF.

This clone was seen a few times. The chain has TRBV7-9 and TRBJ2-2; 7 bases are a match to TRBD1. Germline loops: CDR1 SEHNR, CDR2 FQNEAQ (reference sequence). With 5 bases clipped from V and 5 bases from J, the junction kept 8 bases outside the gene matches. The CDR3 spans 15 residues. For the CDR3, the DNA is TGTGCCAGCAGCCCCTCGACAGGGCCGACCGGGGAGCTGTTTTTT. Translated: CASSPSTGPTGELFF.

This clone has a handful of counts. This chain connects TRBV7-8 to TRBJ2-3; weak D call: TRBD2 (5 bases). The CDR3 has 14 residues. Trimming removed 5 bases from V and 3 bases from J, with 12 bases in between. The germline gives CDR1 SGHVS, CDR2 FQNEAQ. Here the CDR3 reads CASSQAAGTDTQYF. The CDR3 nucleotides are TGTGCCAGCAGCCAAGCGGCGGGTACAGATACGCAGTATTTT.

The chain employs TRBV10-2 and TRBJ1-2, with 9 nucleotides matching TRBD1. This CDR3 is built from 13 residues. The V and J ends lost 2 bases and 10 bases, in that order; junction bases with no gene match: 5. The germline V gene encodes CDR1 WSHSY and CDR2 SAAADI. The CDR3 here is CASSEGTGMAYTF. The CDR3 DNA is TGCGCCAGCAGTGAGGGGACAGGGATGGCCTACACCTTC.

This clone was detected a few times. This chain uses TRBV9 with TRBJ2-5, with 10 bases lining up with TRBD2. Trimming removed 3 bases from V and 6 bases from J; junction bases left unmatched: 14. The CDR3 has 17 amino acids. Germline V gene lookup returns CDR1 SGDLS and CDR2 YYNGEE. The CDR3 spells CASSAPGTSVPTQTQYF. CDR3 in DNA: TGTGCCAGCAGCGCCCCCGGGACTAGCGTGCCCACGCAGACCCAGTACTTC. The whole variable domain, filled in from reference TRBV9 and TRBJ2-5, reads DSGVTQTPKHLITATGQRVTLRCSPRSGDLSVYWYQQSLDQGLQFLIQYYNGEERAKGNILERFSAQQFPDLHSELNLSSLELGDSALYFCASSAPGTSVPTQTQYFGPGTRLLVL.